In this sample, the clone carrying this TCR beta chain turned up many times. The data were taken from a study of CD8 T cells in ankylosing spondylitis. V lost 4 bases and J lost 4; bases outside the gene matches: 8. This CDR3 has 15 amino acids. In TCRdb, the 5' RACE reads were re-called with MiXCR into one record per CDR3 protein. This sample has some 120,000 distinct CDR3 sequences; roughly 15% occur once, and the top ten carry 3%. This clonotype was sampled from a female donor with ankylosing spondylitis or in good health (not recorded which). Sequences were obtained from blood, either unsorted or a sorted T cell fraction (not recorded which). The rearrangement links TRBV12-3 or TRBV12-4 to TRBJ2-5, with 8 bases lining up with TRBD1. The CDR3 DNA reads as TGTGCCAGCAGTTACGGACAGGGCCGCCCAGAGACCCAGTACTTC. Encoded protein: CASSYGQGRPETQYF.